Described below is a single T cell receptor beta chain sequence and its context. This record comes from a study of blood T cell repertoires in COVID-19. Study-level information: Material from acute and convalescent COVID-19 was sourced from the United States, Italy and Spain. From T cells, B-cell-depleted T cells, or PBMCs came the material, which was cDNA or gDNA.

The repertoire was sequenced with immunoSEQ multiplex PCR; TCRdb's copy has only in-frame clones and lacks some. Of about 73,000 clones in the sample, 70% to 85% were seen once. The V end was cut by 0 bases, the J end by 0 bases, with 21 bases between. This CDR3 region has 20 residues. The receptor was isolated from a woman in her sixties or seventies with acute or convalescent COVID-19. V gene TRBV23-1 combines with J gene TRBJ1-5; D possibly corresponds to TRBD1 (5 bases). TRBV23-1 is flagged as an ORF with uncertain function. The sequencing input was peripheral blood. This CDR3 is CASSQSSHTDSLNSNQPQHF. The CDR3 bases are TGCGCCAGCAGTCAATCCTCCCACACCGACAGCTTAAATAGCAATCAGCCCCAGCATTTT.